These 13 T cell receptor beta chains share one sample of origin, sequenced in a study of cytomegalovirus exposure and HLA in healthy donors (dated by TCRdb to the late 2010s). Library construction relied on the immunoSEQ multiplex PCR assay. For the multiplex PCR, a mixture combining 60 forward primers for TCR Vbeta segments and 13 reverse primers for TCR Jbeta segments was used. As stored in TCRdb, this immuneACCESS dataset retains in-frame rearrangements with V and J assigned. A fraction of the clones does not appear; measured against another copy, unresolved V genes explain less than half of the discrepancy, and the remainder lacks a known reason. This sample gives about 160,000 clones in total; approximately 80% of them show up just once. The top ten clonotypes cover about a tenth of the sample. Material for sequencing was PBMCs. The receptor set was obtained from a man aged 18 to 30 in good health and CMV-seropositive.

The V and J genes are TRBV18 and TRBJ1-1; D perhaps matches TRBD1 (6 bases). Trimming removed 6 bases at V and 1 base at J, with 9 bases between. Germline CDR1 reads KGHSH; CDR2 reads LQKENI. The CDR3 covers 13 residues. In nucleotides, the CDR3 is TGTGCCAGCTCTTCACAGGGGAACACTGAAGCTTTCTTT. Translated, it gives CASSSQGNTEAFF. The complete variable domain, with remaining parts taken from reference TRBV18 and TRBJ1-1, reads NAGVMQNPRHLVRRRGQEARLRCSPMKGHSHVYWYRQLPEEGLKFMVYLQKENIIDESGMPKERFSAEFPKEGPSILRIQQVVRGDSAAYFCASSSQGNTEAFFGQGTRLTVV.

V is TRBV4-1 and J is TRBJ2-1, with D possibly TRBD2 on 5 matching bases. The germline V gene encodes CDR1 MGHRA and CDR2 YSYEKL. The CDR3 covers 16 residues. Trimming took 0 bases from V and 2 from J, leaving 11 bases between them. CDR3 sequence reads: CASSQDRLAPYNEQFF. The DNA of the CDR3 is TGCGCCAGCAGCCAAGATCGGCTAGCCCCCTACAATGAGCAGTTCTTC.

This clone occurred once. V usage is TRBV30 and J usage is TRBJ1-1, with D hard to call. This CDR3 region has 13 residues. V was shortened by 0 bases and J by 2 bases, with 7 bases between the two germline ends. Germline CDR1 is GTSNPN and CDR2 is SVGIG (reference sequence). This CDR3 is CAWSVHDNTEAFF. CDR3 nucleotides: TGTGCCTGGAGTGTACATGATAACACTGAAGCTTTCTTT. Supplemented by reference TRBV30 and TRBJ1-1, the full variable domain reads SQTIHQWPATLVQPVGSPLSLECTVEGTSNPNLYWYRQAAGRGLQLLFYSVGIGQISSEVPQNLSASRPQDRQFILSSKKLLLSDSGFYLCAWSVHDNTEAFFGQGTRLTVV.

The CDR3 is CASSIVAGQSYGYTF. CDR3 sequence (DNA): TGTGCCAGTAGTATAGTAGCGGGACAGAGTTATGGCTACACCTTC. The chain employs TRBV19 and TRBJ1-2; 7 bases are a match to TRBD1. V trimming: 1 base; J trimming: 5 bases; junction bases outside the gene matches: 7. Germline assignment: CDR1 LNHDA and CDR2 SQIVND (reference sequence). This CDR3 spans 15 amino acids.

The chain couples TRBV30 to TRBJ1-4, with 10 bases fitting TRBD1. This CDR3 contains 15 residues. Trimming removed 0 bases from V and 7 bases from J; junction bases left unmatched: 5. From germline, CDR1 is GTSNPN and CDR2 SVGIG (reference sequence). This chain's CDR3 is CAWSVRDRGAEKLFF. The CDR3 nucleotides read TGTGCCTGGAGTGTACGGGACAGGGGAGCTGAAAAACTGTTTTTT. Filled out from reference TRBV30 and TRBJ1-4, the complete variable domain reads SQTIHQWPATLVQPVGSPLSLECTVEGTSNPNLYWYRQAAGRGLQLLFYSVGIGQISSEVPQNLSASRPQDRQFILSSKKLLLSDSGFYLCAWSVRDRGAEKLFFGSGTQLSVL.

This rearrangement joins TRBV15 to TRBJ1-5; 7 nucleotides agree with TRBD1. Germline V gene sequence: CDR1 LNHNV, CDR2 YYDKDF (reference sequence). Trimming cost V 8 bases and J 0 bases; bases outside gene matches: 7. The CDR3 covers 15 residues. CDR3 protein: CATRDSPNSNQPQHF. The DNA for the CDR3 is TGTGCCACCCGGGACAGTCCCAATAGCAATCAGCCCCAGCATTTT.

J is TRBJ2-6 and V is TRBV18; D not certain. The CDR3 sequence is 16 residues long. Germline values: CDR1 KGHSH, CDR2 LQKENI. V lost 5 bases, J lost 3 bases, and 14 bases lay in between. CDR3 sequence (DNA): TGTGCCAGCTCATACCGAGACTTAAGTGGGGCCAACGTCCTGACTTTC. Translation gives CASSYRDLSGANVLTF.

The chain has TRBV11-3 and TRBJ2-3; possible D gene TRBD2, 6 bases. V lost 1 base and J lost 2, with 10 bases in between. The CDR3 is 15 residues long. The germline gives CDR1 SGHNT, CDR2 YENEEA. CDR3 sequence: CASSLGGENTDTQYF. CDR3 coding DNA: TGTGCCAGCAGCTTAGGGGGGGAAAACACAGATACGCAGTATTTT. The whole variable domain, remainder taken from reference TRBV11-3 and TRBJ2-3, is EAGVVQSPRYKIIEKKQPVAFWCNPISGHNTLYWYLQNLGQGPELLIRYENEEAVDDSQLPKDRFSAERLKGVDSTLKIQPAELGDSAVYLCASSLGGENTDTQYFGPGTRLTVL.

The rearrangement links TRBV27 to TRBJ1-1; D may be TRBD1 (6 bases). Per germline, CDR1 MNHEY and CDR2 SMNVEV (reference sequence). This CDR3 is built from 12 residues. Deletions cut 4 bases from V and 11 bases from J, with 14 bases between. Here the CDR3 DNA reads TGTGCCAGCAGTTCTACAGGGTGGTCGGCTTTCTTT. Its translation: CASSSTGWSAFF.

This sequence joins TRBV2 and TRBJ2-5; tentative D call: TRBD1 (5 bases). CDR3 length: 13 amino acids. From germline, CDR1 is SNHLY and CDR2 FYNNEI. V shed 7 bases and J shed 1 base, with 10 bases lying between them. CDR3 nucleotide sequence: TGTGCCAGCAAACAGGACACCCAAGAGACCCAGTACTTC. Encoded protein: CASKQDTQETQYF.

CDR3 sequence reads: CASSLTGDNSPLHF. The CDR3, as DNA: TGTGCCAGCAGCCTGACAGGGGATAATTCACCCCTCCACTTT. The chain couples TRBV27 to TRBJ1-6, with TRBD1 matching over 8 bases. Losses at the gene ends were 6 bases for V and 5 bases for J; bases not matched to a gene: 3. CDR1 is MNHEY, CDR2 SMNVEV, per germline (reference sequence). The CDR3 spans 14 residues.

The chain has TRBV19 and TRBJ2-3; D perhaps matches TRBD1 (5 bases). This CDR3 is built from 15 residues. The V end lost 0 bases, the J end lost 2 bases, and 9 bases lay between the germline ends. Germline values: CDR1 LNHDA, CDR2 SQIVND (reference sequence). As DNA, the CDR3 is TGTGCCAGTAGTATAGAAACAGGTTACACAGATACGCAGTATTTT. This codes for CASSIETGYTDTQYF.

The rearrangement joins TRBV10-3 to TRBJ1-6, with 7 bases aligning to TRBD1. Looked up from germline, CDR1 is ENHRY and CDR2 is SYGVKD. The ends lost 6 bases at V and 8 bases at J; junction bases unmatched: 10. The CDR3 has 15 residues. CDR3 sequence (DNA): TGTGCCATCAGCCGACAGGGACTGATTGATTCACCCCTCCACTTT. As protein: CAISRQGLIDSPLHF.